The sequence of this T cell receptor (beta chain) was determined in a study of cytomegalovirus exposure and HLA in healthy donors. Study-wide results and limits: Rare TCR sequences predominated, though certain public TCRs were found in many donors. Diagnosis of cytomegalovirus status made by the classifier reportedly showed high specificity and sensitivity. TCR clusters originating in the first cohort tended to co-occur in the roughly 120 validation repertoires, according to a later analysis.

The CDR3 is 13 amino acids. V dropped 7 bases and J dropped 7 bases, with 16 bases sitting between them. Germline CDR1 is LNHDA and CDR2 is SQIVND (reference sequence). A 120-subject validation cohort, separate from the approximately 720-subject first cohort, supplied the donors. Using immunoSEQ multiplex PCR, the repertoire was profiled, and TCRdb retains in-frame clones only, with some absent. The sample holds 35,000 to 50,000 clones, more than 85% seen once. Notes on this clone: Its antigen is still unknown.

The TCR comes from a man aged 18 to 35 in good health and CMV-seronegative. The genes are TRBV19 and TRBJ1-1; D remains unclear. The sample consisted of PBMCs. The CDR3: CASTAVGRNEAFF. The CDR3 DNA is TGTGCCAGTACCGCTGTGGGCAGGAATGAAGCTTTCTTT.